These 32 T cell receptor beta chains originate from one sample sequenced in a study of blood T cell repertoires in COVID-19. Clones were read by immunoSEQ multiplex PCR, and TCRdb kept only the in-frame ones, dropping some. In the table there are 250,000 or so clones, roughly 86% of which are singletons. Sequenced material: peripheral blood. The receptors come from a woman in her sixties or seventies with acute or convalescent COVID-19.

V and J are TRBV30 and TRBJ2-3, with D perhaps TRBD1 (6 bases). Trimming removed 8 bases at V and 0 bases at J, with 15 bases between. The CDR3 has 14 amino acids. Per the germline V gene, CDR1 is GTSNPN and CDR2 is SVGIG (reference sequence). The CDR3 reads CAVDRFTSTDTQYF. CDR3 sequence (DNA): TGTGCCGTCGACAGGTTTACTAGCACAGATACGCAGTATTTT.

In DNA form, the CDR3 reads TGTGCCAGCAGTTTAACTAGCGGGGCCTCCTACAATGAGCAGTTCTTC. Protein sequence: CASSLTSGASYNEQFF. This chain links TRBV6-5 with TRBJ2-1, with 10 bases matching TRBD2. The CDR3 is 16 residues long. The V gene's germline CDR1 is MNHEY and CDR2 SVGAGI. V was pared by 4 bases and J by 0 bases, with 3 bases of the junction left unmatched.

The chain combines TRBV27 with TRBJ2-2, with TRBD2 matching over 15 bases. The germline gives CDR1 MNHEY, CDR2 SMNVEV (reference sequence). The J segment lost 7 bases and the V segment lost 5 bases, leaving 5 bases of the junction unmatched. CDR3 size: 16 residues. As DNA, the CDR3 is TGTGCCAGCAGTACTGGGACTAGCGGGAGGAACGGGGAGCTGTTTTTT. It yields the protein CASSTGTSGRNGELFF.

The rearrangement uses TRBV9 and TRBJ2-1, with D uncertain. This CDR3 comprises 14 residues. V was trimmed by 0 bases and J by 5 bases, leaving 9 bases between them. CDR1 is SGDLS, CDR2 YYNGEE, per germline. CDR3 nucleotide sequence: TGTGCCAGCAGCGTAGTGGGCAGTAACAATGAGCAGTTCTTC. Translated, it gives CASSVVGSNNEQFF.

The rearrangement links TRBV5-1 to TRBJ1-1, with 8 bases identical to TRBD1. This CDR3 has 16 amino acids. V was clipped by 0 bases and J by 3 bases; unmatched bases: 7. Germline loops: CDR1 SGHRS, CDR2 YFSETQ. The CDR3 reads CASSLGFGTGDTEAFF. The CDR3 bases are TGCGCCAGCAGCTTGGGATTCGGGACAGGTGACACTGAAGCTTTCTTT.

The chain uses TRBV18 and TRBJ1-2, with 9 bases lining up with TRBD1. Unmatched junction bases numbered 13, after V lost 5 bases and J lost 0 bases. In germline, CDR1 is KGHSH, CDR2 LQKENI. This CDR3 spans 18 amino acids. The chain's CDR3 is CASSLTSGTGLSNYGYTF. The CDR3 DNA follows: TGTGCCAGCTCATTGACTTCCGGGACAGGGTTGTCTAACTATGGCTACACCTTC.

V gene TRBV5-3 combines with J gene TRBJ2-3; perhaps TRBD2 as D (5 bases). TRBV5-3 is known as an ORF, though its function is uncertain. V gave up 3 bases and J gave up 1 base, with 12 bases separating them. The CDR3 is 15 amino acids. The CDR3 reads CARSSPPGGTDTQYF. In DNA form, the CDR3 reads TGTGCCAGAAGCTCCCCCCCCGGGGGCACAGATACGCAGTATTTT.

The CDR3 reads CASSSSGGTGIDTQYF. In nucleotides, the CDR3 is TGTGCCAGCAGCTCCTCAGGGGGGACAGGCATCGATACGCAGTATTTT. This chain connects TRBV7-9 to TRBJ2-3; 8 bases are shared with TRBD1. CDR1 SEHNR and CDR2 FQNEAQ come from the germline V gene (reference sequence). This CDR3 has 16 residues. The V and J ends lost 4 bases and 6 bases, in that order; junction bases with no gene match: 12. Based on the CDR3 plus reference TRBV7-9 and TRBJ2-3, the full variable domain is DTGVSQNPRHKITKRGQNVTFRCDPISEHNRLYWYRQTLGQGPEFLTYFQNEAQLEKSRLLSDRFSAERPKGSFSTLEIQRTEQGDSAMYLCASSSSGGTGIDTQYFGPGTRLTVL.

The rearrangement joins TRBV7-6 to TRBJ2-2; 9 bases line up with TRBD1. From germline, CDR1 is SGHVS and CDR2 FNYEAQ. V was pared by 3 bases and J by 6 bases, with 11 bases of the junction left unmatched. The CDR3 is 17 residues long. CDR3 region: CASSFARDRALSGELFF. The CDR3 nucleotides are TGTGCCAGCAGCTTCGCCCGGGACAGGGCTTTATCCGGGGAGCTGTTTTTT.

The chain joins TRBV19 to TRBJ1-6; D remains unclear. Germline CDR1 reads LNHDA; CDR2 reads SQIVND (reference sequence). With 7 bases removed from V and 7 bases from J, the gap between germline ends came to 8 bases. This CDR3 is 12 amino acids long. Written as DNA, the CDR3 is TGTGCCAGTATGGCGGCGAATTCACCCCTCCACTTT. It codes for CASMAANSPLHF. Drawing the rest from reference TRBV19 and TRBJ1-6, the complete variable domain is DGGITQSPKYLFRKEGQNVTLSCEQNLNHDAMYWYRQDPGQGLRLIYYSQIVNDFQKGDIAEGYSVSREKKESFPLTVTSAQKNPTAFYLCASMAANSPLHFGNGTRLTVT.

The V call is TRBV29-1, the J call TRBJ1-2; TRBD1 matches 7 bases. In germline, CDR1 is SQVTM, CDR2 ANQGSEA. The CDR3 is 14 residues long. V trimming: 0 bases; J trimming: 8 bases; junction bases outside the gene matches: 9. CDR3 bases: TGCAGCGTTGAAGAGATCCTACAGGGGCAAGGCTACACCTTC. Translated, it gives CSVEEILQGQGYTF. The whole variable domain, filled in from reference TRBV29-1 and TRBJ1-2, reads SAVISQKPSRDICQRGTSLTIQCQVDSQVTMMFWYRQQPGQSLTLIATANQGSEATYESGFVIDKFPISRPNLTFSTLTVSNMSPEDSSIYLCSVEEILQGQGYTFGSGTRLTVV.

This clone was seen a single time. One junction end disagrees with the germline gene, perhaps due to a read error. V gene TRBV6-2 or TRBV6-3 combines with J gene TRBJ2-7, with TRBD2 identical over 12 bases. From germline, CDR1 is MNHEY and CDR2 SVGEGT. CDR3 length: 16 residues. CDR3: CASSLLTQGLAGRQDF. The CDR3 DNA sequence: TGTGCCAGCAGTTTACTCACTCAAGGACTAGCGGGAAGGCAAGACTTC.

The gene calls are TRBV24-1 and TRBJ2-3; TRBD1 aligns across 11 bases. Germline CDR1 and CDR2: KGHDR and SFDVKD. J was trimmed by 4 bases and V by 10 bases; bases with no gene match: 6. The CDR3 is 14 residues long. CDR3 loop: CATADRGRADTQYF. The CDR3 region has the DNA TGTGCCACGGCGGACAGGGGGCGCGCAGATACGCAGTATTTT.

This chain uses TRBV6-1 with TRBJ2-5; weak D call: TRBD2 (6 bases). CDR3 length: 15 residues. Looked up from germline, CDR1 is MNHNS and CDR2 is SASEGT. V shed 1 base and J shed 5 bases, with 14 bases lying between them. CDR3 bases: TGTGCCAGCAGTGAAGGATCCCTAGCGTGGGAGACCCAGTACTTC. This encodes CASSEGSLAWETQYF.

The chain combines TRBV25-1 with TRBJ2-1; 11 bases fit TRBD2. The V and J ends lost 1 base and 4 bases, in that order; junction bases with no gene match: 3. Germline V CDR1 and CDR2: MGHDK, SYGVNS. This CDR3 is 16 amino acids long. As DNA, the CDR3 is TGTGCCAGCAGTGAATCTAGGACTAGCGGGTACAATGAGCAGTTCTTC. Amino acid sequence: CASSESRTSGYNEQFF.

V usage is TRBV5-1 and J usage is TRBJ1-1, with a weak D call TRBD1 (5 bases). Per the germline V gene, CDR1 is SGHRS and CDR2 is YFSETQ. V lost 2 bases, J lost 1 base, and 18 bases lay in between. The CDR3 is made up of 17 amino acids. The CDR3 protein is CASSLLGGVYRNTEAFF. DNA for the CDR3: TGCGCCAGCAGCTTATTAGGAGGGGTCTATAGGAACACTGAAGCTTTCTTT.

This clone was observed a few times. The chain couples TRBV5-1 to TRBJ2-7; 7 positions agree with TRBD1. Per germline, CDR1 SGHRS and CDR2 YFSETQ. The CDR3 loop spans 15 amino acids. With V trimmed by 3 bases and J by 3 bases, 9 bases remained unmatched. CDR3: CASSSTGGQSYEQYF. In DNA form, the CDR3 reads TGCGCCAGCAGCTCTACTGGGGGACAGAGCTACGAGCAGTACTTC.

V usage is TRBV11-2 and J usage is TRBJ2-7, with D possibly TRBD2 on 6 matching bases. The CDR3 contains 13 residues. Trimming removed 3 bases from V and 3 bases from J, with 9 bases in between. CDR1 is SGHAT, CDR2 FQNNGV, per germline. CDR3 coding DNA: TGTGCCAGCAGCTTCGGGGGTAACTACGAGCAGTACTTC. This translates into CASSFGGNYEQYF.

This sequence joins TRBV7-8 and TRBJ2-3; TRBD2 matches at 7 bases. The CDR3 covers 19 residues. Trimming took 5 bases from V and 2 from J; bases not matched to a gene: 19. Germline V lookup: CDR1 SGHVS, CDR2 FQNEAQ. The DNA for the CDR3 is TGTGCCAGCAGCCCCAATGCGGCGGGTTCGGGGGGAAACACAGATACGCAGTATTTT. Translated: CASSPNAAGSGGNTDTQYF.

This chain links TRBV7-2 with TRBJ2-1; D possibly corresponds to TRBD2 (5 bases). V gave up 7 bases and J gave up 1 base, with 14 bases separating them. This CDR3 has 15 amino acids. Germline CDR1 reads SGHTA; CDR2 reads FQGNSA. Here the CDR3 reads CASTASGASYNEQFF. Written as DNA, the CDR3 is TGTGCCAGCACCGCAAGCGGAGCTTCCTACAATGAGCAGTTCTTC.

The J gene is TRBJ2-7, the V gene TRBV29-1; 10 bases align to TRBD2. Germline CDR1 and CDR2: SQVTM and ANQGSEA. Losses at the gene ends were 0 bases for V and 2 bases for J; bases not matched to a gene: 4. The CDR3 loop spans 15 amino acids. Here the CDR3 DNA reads TGCAGCGTTGAAGATAGGACTAGCGGAGCCTACGAGCAGTACTTC. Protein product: CSVEDRTSGAYEQYF.

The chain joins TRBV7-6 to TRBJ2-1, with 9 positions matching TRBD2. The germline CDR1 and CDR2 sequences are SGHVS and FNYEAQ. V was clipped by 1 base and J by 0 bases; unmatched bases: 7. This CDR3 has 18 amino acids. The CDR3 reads CASSLVAGGTSSYNEQFF. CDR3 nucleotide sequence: TGTGCCAGCAGCTTAGTGGCGGGAGGGACGAGCTCCTACAATGAGCAGTTCTTC.

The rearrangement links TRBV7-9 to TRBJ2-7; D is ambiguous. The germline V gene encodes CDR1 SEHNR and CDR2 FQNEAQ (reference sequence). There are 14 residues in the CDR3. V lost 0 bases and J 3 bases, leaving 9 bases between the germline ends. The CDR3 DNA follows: TGTGCCAGCAGCTTAGCCAGTAGACACTACGAGCAGTACTTC. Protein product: CASSLASRHYEQYF.

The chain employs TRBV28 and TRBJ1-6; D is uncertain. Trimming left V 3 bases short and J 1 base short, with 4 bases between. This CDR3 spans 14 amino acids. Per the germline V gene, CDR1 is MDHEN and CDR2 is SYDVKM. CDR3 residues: CASSFSSYNSPLHF. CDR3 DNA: TGTGCCAGCAGTTTCAGTTCCTATAATTCACCCCTCCACTTT.

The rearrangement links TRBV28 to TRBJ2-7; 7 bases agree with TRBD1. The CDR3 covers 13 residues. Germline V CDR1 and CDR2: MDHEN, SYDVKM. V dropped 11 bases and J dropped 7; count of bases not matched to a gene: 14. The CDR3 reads CAARDSPTGEQYF. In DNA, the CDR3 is TGTGCCGCTAGGGACAGCCCGACGGGGGAGCAGTACTTC.

The CDR3 region has the DNA TGTGCCAGCAGCTCCGATAGGGGGATTTATGGCTACACCTTC. This encodes CASSSDRGIYGYTF. V and J are TRBV7-2 and TRBJ1-2; D is possibly TRBD1 (6 bases). The V gene's germline CDR1 is SGHTA and CDR2 FQGNSA. V was clipped by 4 bases and J by 5 bases, with 14 bases between them. This CDR3 is built from 14 residues. The complete variable domain, with remaining parts taken from reference TRBV7-2 and TRBJ1-2, reads GAGVSQSPSNKVTEKGKDVELRCDPISGHTALYWYRQSLGQGLEFLIYFQGNSAPDKSGLPSDRFSAERTGGSVSTLTIQRTQQEDSAVYLCASSSDRGIYGYTFGSGTRLTVV.

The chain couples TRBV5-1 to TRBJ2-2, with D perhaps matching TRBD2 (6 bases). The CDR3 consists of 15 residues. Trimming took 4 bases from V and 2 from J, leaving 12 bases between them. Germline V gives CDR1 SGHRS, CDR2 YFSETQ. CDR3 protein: CASSRSGDNTGELFF. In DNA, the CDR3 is TGCGCCAGCAGCCGCTCGGGAGACAACACCGGGGAGCTGTTTTTT.

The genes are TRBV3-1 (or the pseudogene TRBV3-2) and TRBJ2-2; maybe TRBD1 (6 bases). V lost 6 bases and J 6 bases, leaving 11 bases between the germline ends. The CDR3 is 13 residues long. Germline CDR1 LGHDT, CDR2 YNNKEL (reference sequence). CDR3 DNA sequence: TGTGCCAGCAGAAAAACAGGGTCCGGGGAGCTGTTTTTT. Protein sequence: CASRKTGSGELFF.

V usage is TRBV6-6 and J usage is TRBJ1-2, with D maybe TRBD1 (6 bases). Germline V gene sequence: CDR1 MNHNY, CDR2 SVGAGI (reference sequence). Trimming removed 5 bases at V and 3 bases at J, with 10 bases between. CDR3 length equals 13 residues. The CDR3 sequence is CASSPAGDYGYTF. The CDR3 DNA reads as TGTGCCAGCAGTCCCGCAGGGGACTATGGCTACACCTTC.

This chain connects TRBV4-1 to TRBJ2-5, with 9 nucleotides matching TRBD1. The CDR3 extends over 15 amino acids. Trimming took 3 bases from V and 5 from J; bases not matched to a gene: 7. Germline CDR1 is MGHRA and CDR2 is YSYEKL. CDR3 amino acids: CASSHDGTGKETQYF. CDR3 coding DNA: TGCGCCAGCAGCCACGACGGGACAGGGAAGGAGACCCAGTACTTC.

The CDR3 protein is CASSMRAQQETQYF. DNA of the CDR3: TGTGCCAGTAGTATGAGAGCGCAGCAAGAGACCCAGTACTTC. The rearrangement uses TRBV19 and TRBJ2-5; D uncertain. Germline V gene sequence: CDR1 LNHDA, CDR2 SQIVND (reference sequence). The CDR3 consists of 14 residues. Trimming removed 3 bases at V and 2 bases at J, with 10 bases between.

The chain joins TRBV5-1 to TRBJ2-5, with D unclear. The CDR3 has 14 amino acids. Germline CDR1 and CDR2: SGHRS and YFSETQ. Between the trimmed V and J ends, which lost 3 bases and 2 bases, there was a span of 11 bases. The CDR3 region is CASSSTLSQETQYF. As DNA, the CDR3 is TGCGCCAGCAGCTCGACTCTCTCTCAAGAGACCCAGTACTTC.